One T cell receptor (beta chain) is described in this entry. Its antigen is unidentified. This sample stems from a study of vaccination effects on CD4 cells after COVID-19. Whole-study context: Relative to the second dose, post-vaccine samples were obtained a median of 72 days later. General study results and limits: The study found marked clonal contraction of infection- and vaccine-induced clones late after vaccination. Sampling in the study covered few convalescent patients and included no early post-infection timepoints.

ViraFEST expansion of antigen-specific CD4+ T cells with viral peptide pools preceded sequencing. At the end of nine to ten days of culture, CD4+ T cells were isolated. According to PCR results, the person was infected with SARS-CoV-2 between March and December 2020. It was two doses of either the BNT162b2 or mRNA-1273 vaccine that participants received. Profiled with immunoSEQ multiplex PCR; TCRdb holds only in-frame clones, not every one. The sample contains 13,000 to 15,000 clones, roughly 80% of which appear only once. This CDR3 spans 15 amino acids. V was pared by 8 bases and J by 1 base, with 15 bases between. CDR1 and CDR2 (germline): MNHNY, SVGAGI (reference sequence).

The clonotype originates from a human donor who had a prior SARS-CoV-2 infection. Sequences were derived from CD4+ T cells from PBMCs cultured with HCoV-NL63 spike peptides, sampled after COVID-19 vaccination. The V call is TRBV6-6, the J call TRBJ2-4; possible D gene TRBD2, 6 bases. The CDR3 spells CASSPTSLAKNIQYF. In nucleotides, the CDR3 is TGTGCCAGCTCCCCGACTAGTTTGGCCAAAAACATTCAGTACTTC.